These 14 T cell receptor beta chains came from one sample sequenced in a study of naive and memory T cell subsets (TCRdb year 2017). General study outcomes and caveats: A few larger clonotypes were found in naive repertoires, especially CD8, and these larger clonotypes were possibly memory cells re-expressing CD45RA.

Antigen specificity for these receptors is unknown. The library was produced with UMI-ligation and nested PCR. The sample was run on an Illumina MiSeq. An equimolar mix of two oligonucleotides covering both TRBC1 and TRBC2 was used as the beta constant-region primer. The ligated cDNA went through four rounds of PCR with nested alpha and beta constant-region primers together with the SP2 primer. TCRdb reran the public reads through fastp at Q25 and MiXCR, keeping productive beta chains. Entries are consolidated by CDR3 protein sequence, retaining the most common genes and DNA. The sample includes around 93,000 distinct CDR3 sequences, with over 9% observed a single time. Around 0.13% of the sample belongs to the ten largest clones. Sequencing was performed on naive CD4+ T cells from blood. The cell subset or site label here, explained by the study, means: naive T cells, CD45RA high CD27+. Receptors were obtained from a human donor in good health.

The table lists this clonotype with a few counts. This chain connects TRBV15 to TRBJ1-3; D unclear. The CDR3 spans 15 residues. Trimming took off 4 bases at V and 4 bases at J, with 14 bases between the two ends. The germline gives CDR1 LNHNV, CDR2 YYDKDF (reference sequence). For the CDR3, the DNA is TGTGCCACCAGCACCAGGACCCCGGGGGGAAACACCATATATTTT. It encodes CATSTRTPGGNTIYF.

This clonotype was found a few times. The V call is TRBV5-1, the J call TRBJ2-5, with D tentatively TRBD1 (5 bases). Trimming took 8 bases from V and 1 from J, leaving 18 bases between them. The germline V gene encodes CDR1 SGHRS and CDR2 YFSETQ. CDR3 length: 15 residues. This CDR3 is CASSRVRSAQETQYF. Here the CDR3 DNA reads TGCGCCAGTTCCAGGGTACGCAGTGCCCAAGAGACCCAGTACTTC.

DNA of the CDR3: TGTGCCAGCAGTTTCGGGACAGGCCGCAACAATCAGCCCCAGCATTTT. Translation: CASSFGTGRNNQPQHF. The J gene is TRBJ1-5, the V gene TRBV12-3 or TRBV12-4; 8 bases are shared with TRBD1. The CDR3 runs 16 residues. V lost 3 bases to trimming and J lost 3 bases; unmatched junction nucleotides: 7.

The chain uses TRBV28 and TRBJ1-1; D is possibly TRBD1 (6 bases). Germline CDR1 is MDHEN and CDR2 is SYDVKM. This CDR3 comprises 13 residues. V was trimmed by 7 bases and J by 1 base, leaving 10 bases between them. CDR3 DNA sequence: TGTGCCAGCATAGGACAGCCGAACACTGAAGCTTTCTTT. This translates into CASIGQPNTEAFF.

The sample holds many counts of this clonotype. The chain carries TRBV20-1 and TRBJ1-2; D unresolved. V lost 3 bases, J lost 0 bases, and 11 bases lay in between. CDR1 DFQATT and CDR2 SNEGSKA come from the germline V gene (reference sequence). CDR3 length: 14 amino acids. This CDR3 reads CSASADAANYGYTF. The CDR3 DNA reads TGCAGTGCTAGTGCGGACGCCGCTAACTATGGCTACACCTTC.

The CDR3 DNA sequence: TGTGCCAGCTCACCACGACAGTACGAGCAGTACTTC. Translating it yields CASSPRQYEQYF. This chain uses TRBV18 with TRBJ2-7; a possible D gene is TRBD1 (5 bases). Deletions cut 1 base from V and 4 bases from J, with 5 bases between. This CDR3 is built from 12 residues. From germline, CDR1 is KGHSH and CDR2 LQKENI.

The V call is TRBV4-2, the J call TRBJ1-2; D unclear. Between the trimmed V and J ends, which lost 4 bases and 2 bases, there was a span of 17 bases. CDR3 length: 16 amino acids. The V gene's germline CDR1 is LGHNA and CDR2 YNFKEQ. The CDR3 bases are TGTGCCAGCAGCCCCCATCCCGGGGAACCCAACTATGGCTACACCTTC. It encodes CASSPHPGEPNYGYTF.

The table lists this clonotype with many counts. The J gene is TRBJ2-5, the V gene TRBV30, with D possibly being TRBD2 (6 bases). Germline-derived CDR1 and CDR2 are GTSNPN and SVGIG (reference sequence). The CDR3 has 12 residues. V was trimmed by 0 bases and J by 5 bases, leaving 7 bases between them. The CDR3 region is CAWSVRGETQYF. In nucleotides, the CDR3 is TGTGCCTGGAGTGTACGGGGGGAGACCCAGTACTTC.

There are many counts of this clonotype. V is TRBV20-1 and J is TRBJ2-7, with a weak D call TRBD1 (6 bases). CDR3 size: 15 residues. The V end was cut by 5 bases, the J end by 1 base, with 18 bases between. Germline CDR1 is DFQATT and CDR2 is SNEGSKA (reference sequence). CDR3 loop: CSAPGNREGSYEQYF. The CDR3 DNA is TGCAGTGCTCCAGGGAACAGGGAAGGGTCCTACGAGCAGTACTTC.

This chain links TRBV30 with TRBJ1-5, with TRBD1 matching over 8 bases. There are 14 residues in the CDR3. The germline gives CDR1 GTSNPN, CDR2 SVGIG (reference sequence). J gave up 6 bases and V 2 bases, and 6 bases lay outside the gene matches. CDR3 region: CAWSPDRGGQPQHF. The CDR3 DNA is TGTGCCTGGAGTCCCGACAGGGGTGGTCAGCCCCAGCATTTT.

The rearrangement uses TRBV15 and TRBJ2-7; D ambiguous. The CDR3 sequence is 13 residues long. The V gene lost 5 bases and the J gene lost 3 bases, with 11 bases spanning the gap. The germline gives CDR1 LNHNV, CDR2 YYDKDF (reference sequence). This CDR3 is CATSLGDIYEQYF. The CDR3 coding sequence is TGTGCCACCAGCCTCGGCGACATCTACGAGCAGTACTTC. The complete variable domain, with remaining parts taken from reference TRBV15 and TRBJ2-7, reads DAMVIQNPRYQVTQFGKPVTLSCSQTLNHNVMYWYQQKSSQAPKLLFHYYDKDFNNEADTPDNFQSRRPNTSFCFLDIRSPGLGDTAMYLCATSLGDIYEQYFGPGTRLTVT.

This clonotype was seen only a few times. The chain carries TRBV20-1 and TRBJ1-4; 11 nucleotides align to TRBD1. Germline V gives CDR1 DFQATT, CDR2 SNEGSKA (reference sequence). The CDR3 is made up of 16 amino acids. The V segment lost 2 bases and the J segment 2 bases; nucleotides outside the gene matches: 4. The CDR3 coding sequence is TGCAGTGCTAGACCCGGACAGGGGGCGACTAATGAAAAACTGTTTTTT. Its translation is CSARPGQGATNEKLFF.

This clonotype has only a few counts. The chain uses TRBV5-4 and TRBJ2-3; unclear D gene. Germline V gene sequence: CDR1 SGHNT, CDR2 YYREEE (reference sequence). This CDR3 has 16 amino acids. Trimming pared 0 bases from V and 4 bases from J, leaving 15 bases between. The CDR3 loop reads CASSLGSASESDTQYF. DNA of the CDR3: TGTGCCAGCAGCTTGGGATCGGCGTCGGAGTCAGATACGCAGTATTTT.

This clonotype was picked up a small number of times. The V and J genes are TRBV7-8 and TRBJ2-7, with unresolved D. Per the germline V gene, CDR1 is SGHVS and CDR2 is FQNEAQ. V was cut by 2 bases and J by 4 bases, with 9 bases left in between. This CDR3 region has 13 residues. CDR3 nucleotides: TGTGCCAGCAGCTTATCTATAAATTACGAGCAGTACTTC. Its translation: CASSLSINYEQYF. Combining the CDR3 with reference TRBV7-8 and TRBJ2-7 gives the whole variable domain GAGVSQSPRYKVAKRGQDVALRCDPISGHVSLFWYQQALGQGPEFLTYFQNEAQLDKSGLPSDRFFAERPEGSVSTLKIQRTQQEDSAVYLCASSLSINYEQYFGPGTRLTVT.